One sample yielded the 17 T cell receptor beta chains listed below, sequenced in a study of identifying expanded T cells in peripheral blood. Produced via immunoSEQ multiplex PCR; TCRdb's table is partial and in-frame only. The data show some 100,000 clones, around 89% seen once. Sequenced: blood. Receptors were obtained from a person aged 18 to 75 in good health.

The V gene is TRBV6-5, the J gene TRBJ2-7; no clear D gene. Per germline, CDR1 MNHEY and CDR2 SVGAGI. Trimming cost V 6 bases and J 2 bases, with 17 bases left between them. The CDR3 contains 15 residues. The chain's CDR3 is CASRKGQGLTYEQYF. The CDR3 DNA follows: TGTGCCAGCAGAAAGGGCCAAGGGTTGACCTACGAGCAGTACTTC.

The chain couples TRBV2 to TRBJ1-3; D gene uncertain. With 10 bases removed from V and 1 base from J, the gap between germline ends came to 11 bases. The CDR3 has 13 residues. Looked up from germline, CDR1 is SNHLY and CDR2 is FYNNEI. The CDR3 region has the DNA TGTGCCATCGAGGGCTCGTCTGGAAACACCATATATTTT. Protein sequence: CAIEGSSGNTIYF. Full variable domain (missing parts from reference TRBV2 and TRBJ1-3): EPEVTQTPSHQVTQMGQEVILRCVPISNHLYFYWYRQILGQKVEFLVSFYNNEISEKSEIFDDQFSVERPDGSNFTLKIRSTKLEDSAMYFCAIEGSSGNTIYFGEGSWLTVV.

The CDR3 loop reads CASSDRLAGGSYEQYF. For the CDR3, the DNA is TGTGCCAGCAGTGATCGACTAGCGGGAGGATCCTACGAGCAGTACTTC. The chain carries TRBV25-1 and TRBJ2-7; 13 nucleotides align to TRBD2. Germline loops: CDR1 MGHDK, CDR2 SYGVNS. Trimming took 3 bases from V and 1 from J; bases not matched to a gene: 3. This CDR3 contains 16 residues.

This chain links TRBV6-1 with TRBJ2-4; D unclear. The CDR3 is 13 amino acids. Germline lookup yields CDR1 MNHNS and CDR2 SASEGT. V lost 8 bases, J lost 2 bases, and 10 bases lay in between. CDR3 in DNA: TGTGCCAGCCAGGTCGTGACCAAAAACATTCAGTACTTC. Its protein is CASQVVTKNIQYF.

In this sample, this clone turned up many times. The chain uses TRBV4-1 and TRBJ1-2; D possibly corresponds to TRBD1 (5 bases). The CDR3 loop spans 16 amino acids. Per germline, CDR1 MGHRA and CDR2 YSYEKL. V was shortened by 0 bases and J by 2 bases, with 13 bases between the two germline ends. CDR3: CASSQDRDFRNYGYTF. In DNA, the CDR3 is TGCGCCAGCAGCCAAGATCGGGACTTCAGAAACTATGGCTACACCTTC.

V usage is TRBV10-3 and J usage is TRBJ2-7; D is perhaps TRBD2 (6 bases). CDR3 size: 12 residues. V shed 3 bases and J shed 4 bases, with 7 bases lying between them. Germline CDR1 and CDR2: ENHRY and SYGVKD. The CDR3 DNA is TGTGCCATCAGTGACGGGGGATACGAGCAGTACTTC. It is translated as CAISDGGYEQYF.

The count of this clone is one. V is TRBV7-2 and J is TRBJ2-5, with 10 nucleotides matching TRBD2. The CDR3 contains 17 residues. CDR1 and CDR2 from the germline V gene are SGHTA and FQGNSA. The ends lost 3 bases at V and 3 bases at J; junction bases unmatched: 10. CDR3 in DNA: TGTGCCAGCAGCTTTTTGGGGGGTAGCGGGAGGAAAGAGACCCAGTACTTC. It translates to CASSFLGGSGRKETQYF.

V is TRBV9 and J is TRBJ2-1; TRBD2 aligns across 8 bases. The CDR3 has 15 amino acids. V lost 0 bases, J lost 8 bases, and 7 bases stayed unmatched. Germline V gives CDR1 SGDLS, CDR2 YYNGEE. The CDR3 loop is CASSVEGREEDEQFF. In nucleotides, the CDR3 is TGTGCCAGCAGCGTAGAGGGGCGGGAGGAAGATGAGCAGTTCTTC.

The J gene is TRBJ2-7, the V gene TRBV19; a possible D gene is TRBD2 (6 bases). The V end was cut by 0 bases, the J end by 2 bases, with 14 bases between. Germline values: CDR1 LNHDA, CDR2 SQIVND (reference sequence). CDR3 length: 16 residues. The CDR3 DNA reads as TGTGCCAGTAGTATAGATGGCCAGCGGGCCGCCTACGAGCAGTACTTC. Protein product: CASSIDGQRAAYEQYF.

The chain employs TRBV7-9 and TRBJ1-3, with 7 bases that match TRBD1. Germline-derived CDR1 and CDR2 are SEHNR and FQNEAQ (reference sequence). CDR3 size: 14 residues. The J segment lost 4 bases and the V segment lost 5 bases, leaving 5 bases of the junction unmatched. Written as DNA, the CDR3 is TGTGCCAGCAGCCACCCAGGGGGAGGAAACACCATATATTTT. It translates to CASSHPGGGNTIYF.

The chain is built from TRBV27 and TRBJ1-1; 8 bases line up with TRBD1. V trimming: 5 bases; J trimming: 7 bases; junction bases outside the gene matches: 9. CDR3 length equals 14 residues. Germline CDR1 MNHEY, CDR2 SMNVEV (reference sequence). DNA of the CDR3: TGTGCCAGCAGTCTCAAACTCAGGGGGCATGAAGCTTTCTTT. Residues: CASSLKLRGHEAFF.

The J gene is TRBJ1-2, the V gene TRBV5-8; possible D gene TRBD1, 5 bases. The V and J ends lost 4 bases and 4 bases respectively, with 11 bases between them. The CDR3 loop spans 13 amino acids. Germline CDR1 and CDR2: SGHTS and YDEGEE. CDR3 sequence reads: CASSRGQLYGYTF. In DNA, the CDR3 is TGTGCCAGCAGCCGGGGCCAGCTCTATGGCTACACCTTC.

V gene TRBV2 combines with J gene TRBJ1-5, with D unresolved. The CDR3 has 12 amino acids. Germline-derived CDR1 and CDR2 are SNHLY and FYNNEI. V was pared by 1 base and J by 5 bases, with 3 bases between. CDR3 sequence reads: CASSEGYQPQHF. The CDR3 nucleotides read TGTGCCAGCAGTGAAGGTTATCAGCCCCAGCATTTT.

The chain couples TRBV7-3 to TRBJ2-1; 13 bases agree with TRBD2. CDR3 size: 15 residues. The trim removed 5 bases at V and 8 bases at J, leaving 6 bases unmatched. Germline loops: CDR1 SGHTA, CDR2 FQGTGA. The CDR3 protein is CASSLGTSGIDEQFF. DNA of the CDR3: TGTGCCAGCAGCCTGGGGACTAGCGGGATCGATGAGCAGTTCTTC. Together with reference TRBV7-3 and TRBJ2-1, the CDR3 gives the full variable domain: GAGVSQTPSNKVTEKGKYVELRCDPISGHTALYWYRQSLGQGPEFLIYFQGTGAADDSGLPNDRFFAVRPEGSVSTLKIQRTERGDSAVYLCASSLGTSGIDEQFFGPGTRLTVL.

This chain links TRBV27 with TRBJ2-7; D possibly corresponds to TRBD2 (7 bases). Germline V gene data show CDR1 as MNHEY and CDR2 as SMNVEV (reference sequence). V lost 6 bases and J 3 bases, leaving 27 bases between the germline ends. This CDR3 has 18 residues. Here the CDR3 reads CASSLQGGGRSHFYEQYF. The CDR3 bases are TGTGCCAGCAGCCTTCAAGGCGGGGGCCGCTCCCACTTCTACGAGCAGTACTTC.

V usage is TRBV28 and J usage is TRBJ2-7, with TRBD2 identical over 10 bases. V shed 2 bases, J shed 0 bases, and the junction held 10 bases outside the gene matches. The germline V gene has CDR1 MDHEN and CDR2 SYDVKM. This CDR3 spans 18 amino acids. This chain's CDR3 is CASSLSGSGRPSSYEQYF. Here the CDR3 DNA reads TGTGCCAGCAGTTTAAGTGGTAGCGGGAGGCCGAGCTCCTACGAGCAGTACTTC.

CDR3 nucleotide sequence: TGTGCCAGCAGTCCAGTGACTGGAAACACCATATATTTT. Protein product: CASSPVTGNTIYF. The rearrangement uses TRBV5-4 and TRBJ1-3; D is uncertain. V was trimmed by 5 bases and J by 2 bases, leaving 8 bases between them. CDR1 is SGHNT and CDR2 is YYREEE in the germline V gene (reference sequence). CDR3 length: 13 residues.